This T cell receptor (beta chain) is from a study of blood T cell repertoires in COVID-19 (dated by TCRdb to the early 2020s). Looking at the study overall: The collaborator samples originated in the United States, Italy and Spain and spanned the acute and convalescent phases of COVID-19. The material from the prospective study consisted of cDNA or gDNA derived from T cells, B-cell-depleted T cells, or PBMCs. The dataset comprised deeply sampled blood TCRbeta repertoires from subjects exposed to, actively infected with, or recovered from COVID-19. The repertoires were released in a freely available public database intended as a resource for research on the immune response to SARS-CoV-2. The samples were drawn from the first 160 participants of the ongoing ImmuneRACE study and from 950 to 1,500 subjects provided by 6 global collaborators. Sample metadata almost always included a de-identified subject ID, COVID-19 status, age in years and sex. HLA class I and class II types, where available, came from metadata supplied by the sample provider rather than from assay-based typing. General findings and caveats noted by the study authors: The amount of clinical and demographic metadata varied by source and participant and was provided uncurated.

Enrolling through a virtual design, the prospective study's participants ranged in age from roughly 18 to 95 years and lived across 20 to 30 United States geographic areas. Cohort assignment in the prospective study relied on participant-reported clinical history from a screening survey and a study questionnaire. Each participant in the prospective study had whole blood, serum and a nasopharyngeal or oropharyngeal swab collected by mobile phlebotomists. Prospective study participants could optionally give additional blood draws and questionnaires over a roughly two-month period. Before DNA extraction, prospective study blood samples were shipped either frozen or at room temperature. From a lookup of the germline V gene, CDR1 and CDR2 are MRHNA and SNTAGT. Between the V and J ends, shortened by 4 bases and 5 bases respectively, the junction contains 12 bases. The cysteine opens and the phenylalanine closes a CDR3 of 14 amino acids. Kept here is only the CDR3 DNA, which spans 42 bases and is read in frame from base 1.

TCRbeta CDR3 regions were amplified from genomic DNA using the immunoSEQ Assay, a bias-controlled multiplex PCR. The study's own analysis went as follows. The number of nucleated cells in each sample was estimated from the amplification of reference gene primers within the assay. To quantify the absolute abundance of each unique TCRbeta CDR3 rearrangement, sequence reads were collapsed and filtered. Productive Simpson clonality was computed per sample as the square root of Simpson's diversity index over productive rearrangements. Imported from immuneACCESS, the table was reduced by TCRdb to in-frame sequences with V and J called. These copies leave out some clones; in studies compared against another copy, an unresolved V gene accounts for under half, and the cause of the remainder is not known. V and J calls and clone size are as listed in that table; D and trimming were resolved from the DNA. The sample table contains about 240,000 clones; only one count was recorded for roughly 86% of them. The top ten hold around 3.3% of the sample.

Remarks on this clone: Its antigen remains undetermined. No quality values exist for individual bases; no much larger clone is one base distant.

The clonotype originates from a woman in her 40s with acute COVID-19. The chain employs TRBV6-4 and TRBJ2-1; the D gene is possibly TRBD2, with 5 bases matching. The specimen was PBMCs or T cells enriched from blood (not recorded which). This receptor carries the CDR3 CASSGLADDNEQFF. The DNA sequence is TGTGCCAGCAGTGGGCTAGCCGACGACAATGAGCAGTTCTTC.